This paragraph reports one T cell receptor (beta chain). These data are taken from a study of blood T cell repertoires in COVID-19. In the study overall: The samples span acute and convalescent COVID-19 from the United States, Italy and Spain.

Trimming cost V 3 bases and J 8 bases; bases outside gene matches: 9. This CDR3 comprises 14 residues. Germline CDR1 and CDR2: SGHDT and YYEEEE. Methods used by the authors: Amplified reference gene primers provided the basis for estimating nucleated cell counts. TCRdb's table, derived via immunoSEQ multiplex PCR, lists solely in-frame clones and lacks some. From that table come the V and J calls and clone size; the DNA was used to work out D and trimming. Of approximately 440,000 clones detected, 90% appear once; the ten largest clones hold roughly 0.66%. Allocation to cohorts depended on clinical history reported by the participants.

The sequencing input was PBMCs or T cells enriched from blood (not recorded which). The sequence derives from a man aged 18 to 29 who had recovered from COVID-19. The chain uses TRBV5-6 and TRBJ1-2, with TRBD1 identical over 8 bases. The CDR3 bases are TGTGCCAGCAGCTCCGTAGACAGGGGCGGCGGCTACACCTTC. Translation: CASSSVDRGGGYTF.